Listed below are T cell receptor beta chains from one sample, sequenced in a study of T-cell memory formation after mild COVID-19. TCRdb re-analysed the 5' RACE reads in MiXCR, keeping a single row per CDR3 protein. The sample carries 350,000 to 450,000 distinct CDR3 sequences, about 15% recorded once. Sequences were obtained from PBMCs or a T cell subset sorted from them (not recorded which). The receptor set was obtained from a man aged 18 to 30 who had mild COVID-19 (a few samples of this study predate the infection). Cell type and time point are not known. Each CDR3 is given with its conserved first and last residue. The D gene is left open where the match is weak. Size tells how often a clone was seen (once, few, many) or the class of an expanded clone, and some rows leave it out.

j_gene	abundance	v_gene	d_gene	CDR3nt	CDR3aa
TRBJ1-5	few	TRBV6-2/TRBV6-3	NA	TGTGCCAGCAGTTCTTCTCTCCTCATGGGCAGTCAAGGGCCCCAGCATTTT	CASSSSLLMGSQGPQHF
TRBJ1-4	few	TRBV6-2/TRBV6-3	NA	TGTGCCAGCAGTTACGTCGGCGGGAGTGAAAAACTGTTTTTT	CASSYVGGSEKLFF
TRBJ1-1	few	TRBV18	NA	TGTGCCAGCTCACCAGTGATCTCCACTGAAGCTTTCTTT	CASSPVISTEAFF
TRBJ2-1	NA	TRBV20-1	NA	TGCAGTGCTAGGATTGGGGAGCAGTTCTTC	CSARIGEQFF
TRBJ2-2	few	TRBV5-1	NA	TGCGCCAGCAGCTTGGGGTTACAGATTGGCTCCGGGGAGCTGTTTTTT	CASSLGLQIGSGELFF
TRBJ1-2	few	TRBV5-1	NA	TGCGCCAGCAGCTTTAATCCGGGAAACTATGGCTACACCTTC	CASSFNPGNYGYTF
TRBJ2-4	few	TRBV5-4	NA	TGTGCCAGCAGCTTTAGGGGCATTCAGTACTTC	CASSFRGIQYF
TRBJ2-5	many	TRBV7-2	NA	TGTGCCAGCAGCTTACCCCCGTCGGGGGTAGAGACCCAGTACTTC	CASSLPPSGVETQYF
TRBJ2-7	many	TRBV7-9	NA	TGTGCCAGCAGCTTAGCCCCTCCCAAACAGGGACCCTACGAGCAGTACTTC	CASSLAPPKQGPYEQYF
TRBJ2-5	NA	TRBV18	NA	TGTGCCAGCTCACCACCGTCTGAGGAGACCCAGTACTTC	CASSPPSEETQYF
TRBJ2-5	NA	TRBV4-1	TRBD2	TGCGCCAGCAGCGCCCTTAGCGGGGGCTTTCAAGAGACCCAGTACTTC	CASSALSGGFQETQYF
TRBJ2-3	NA	TRBV20-1	NA	TGCAGTGCTAGGGGTCCCAGCCCCCGCACAGATACGCAGTATTTT	CSARGPSPRTDTQYF
TRBJ1-6	many	TRBV3-1	TRBD1	TGTGCCAGCAGCCAAGATAACAGGGGGGGAAATTCACCCCTCCACTTT	CASSQDNRGGNSPLHF
TRBJ2-3	NA	TRBV7-2	NA	TGTGCCAGCAGCACGGCCGTGCTTACAGATACGCAGTATTTT	CASSTAVLTDTQYF
TRBJ1-2	NA	TRBV12-3/TRBV12-4	NA	TGTGCCAGCAGTTTGTGGGGCCCCCAGAAGGTCGGCTATGGCTACACCTTC	CASSLWGPQKVGYGYTF
TRBJ2-7	NA	TRBV7-2	NA	TGTGCCAGCAGCTTAGCCTCGGTCGGCGAGCAGTACTTC	CASSLASVGEQYF
TRBJ1-6	NA	TRBV5-1	NA	TGCGCCAGCAGCGCCGGGGGGGCGTACTATGATTCACCCCTCCACTTT	CASSAGGAYYDSPLHF
TRBJ1-1	few	TRBV4-3	NA	TGCGCCAGCAGCCAAGACAGGTCGGTTGGGGCGGCTTTCTTT	CASSQDRSVGAAFF
TRBJ1-1	few	TRBV12-5	TRBD1	TGTGCTAGTGGTTTGGTACTAAGAACAGGGGCGGAGCGGGCTTTCTTT	CASGLVLRTGAERAFF
TRBJ2-1	few	TRBV6-2/TRBV6-3	TRBD2	TGTGCCAGCAGTTATGCTAGCGGGCCGCAGTTCTTC	CASSYASGPQFF
TRBJ1-5	NA	TRBV3-1	NA	TGTGCCAGCCCTCAAGTGAAGAGCAATCAGCCCCAGCATTTT	CASPQVKSNQPQHF
TRBJ2-3	few	TRBV7-2	TRBD2	TGTGCCAGCAGCTTAGTAGTGCGGGGGGGCACAGATACGCAGTATTTT	CASSLVVRGGTDTQYF
TRBJ1-2	many	TRBV29-1	NA	TGCAGCGTTGAGGCGGGGAATGGCTACACCTTC	CSVEAGNGYTF
TRBJ2-3	many	TRBV3-1	NA	TGTGCCAGCAGTCAAAGGGGACTTAGCACAGATACGCAGTATTTT	CASSQRGLSTDTQYF
TRBJ1-1	NA	TRBV15	TRBD1	TGTGCCACCAGGAGGGACAGGGTAAACACTGAAGCTTTCTTT	CATRRDRVNTEAFF
TRBJ1-4	few	TRBV5-1	NA	TGCGCCAGCAGCTTGGTCGGGGATCCGGGTGAAAAACTGTTTTTT	CASSLVGDPGEKLFF
TRBJ1-6	few	TRBV29-1	TRBD1	TGCAGCGTTATGACAGGGATCGATTCACCCCTCCACTTT	CSVMTGIDSPLHF
TRBJ1-2	NA	TRBV5-1	NA	TGCGCCAGCAGTACCGGACAGTTCAATGGCTACACCTTC	CASSTGQFNGYTF
TRBJ2-3	NA	TRBV7-2	NA	TGTGCCAGCAGCCTTAACCTAGCCCCAGATACGCAGTATTTT	CASSLNLAPDTQYF
TRBJ1-1	NA	TRBV6-5	NA	TGTGCCAGCAGTTACTCATACCAAGCGAGCACTGAAGCTTTCTTT	CASSYSYQASTEAFF
TRBJ2-7	NA	TRBV6-1	TRBD1	TGTGCCAGCAGTGAATACAGGGGATCCTACGAGCAGTACTTC	CASSEYRGSYEQYF
TRBJ2-3	NA	TRBV7-9	NA	TGTGCCAGCAGCTTTACACGGGGATCCTTCACAGATACGCAGTATTTT	CASSFTRGSFTDTQYF
TRBJ2-7	few	TRBV6-2/TRBV6-3	NA	TGTGCCAGCAGCTCGGGATTCTCCTACGAGCAGTACTTC	CASSSGFSYEQYF